These T cell receptor beta chains were read from a single sample in a study of CD8 T cells in cerebrospinal fluid in Alzheimer's disease. One entry per CDR3 protein, without DNA, is what TCRdb gives after re-calling the 10x single-cell sequencing reads. The table lists some 750 distinct CDR3 sequences, with approximately 20% in the top ten. The sequencing input was cerebrospinal fluid. These receptors all come from a human donor in good health. Each CDR3 is given with its conserved first and last residue. The order of the fields is J gene, clone size, V gene, CDR3 length, CDR3 protein. A row's size may be missing; if present it is once, few, many or a size class.

TRBJ1-1,medium-sized,TRBV2,13,CASSEVVAIRAFF
TRBJ1-1,large,TRBV10-2,14,CASSESSRGTEAFF
TRBJ1-1,medium-sized,TRBV19,14,CASSIGQANTEAFF
TRBJ2-5,medium-sized,TRBV5-1,16,CASSFSGRGGQETQYF
TRBJ2-5,medium-sized,TRBV5-1,16,CASRRSGTLGQGTQYF
TRBJ1-2,medium-sized,TRBV13,14,CASSTGGLGYGYTF
TRBJ2-3,medium-sized,TRBV2,14,CASRPTPSTDTQYF
TRBJ2-7,large,TRBV20-1,12,CSAAGQEWEQYF
TRBJ1-2,-,TRBV7-2,12,CASSRRSHSYTF
TRBJ1-2,medium-sized,TRBV5-1,16,CASSLSSFGQGGGYTF
TRBJ2-5,hyperexpanded,TRBV6-5,12,CASSHNDRTQYF
TRBJ1-3,large,TRBV5-1,15,CASSSGQGFGNTIYF
TRBJ1-5,medium-sized,TRBV20-1,13,CSASAGISQPQHF
TRBJ1-1,large,TRBV11-2,16,CASSLLTGLRDTEAFF
TRBJ1-2,medium-sized,TRBV12-3/TRBV12-4,15,CASSTWDRGGDGYTF
TRBJ1-5,medium-sized,TRBV20-1,13,CSAQDRRSLAQHF
TRBJ1-1,large,TRBV27,13,CASRISTGTEAFF
TRBJ2-1,medium-sized,TRBV19,15,CASSIRTASYNEQFF
TRBJ2-3,medium-sized,TRBV7-8,16,CASSLWKLAGPDTQYF
TRBJ2-2,medium-sized,TRBV19,16,CASSNTSGGYTGELFF
TRBJ1-5,medium-sized,TRBV20-1,13,CSAGGVSNQPQHF
TRBJ2-7,medium-sized,TRBV5-1,15,CASSLEGTGGLEQYF
TRBJ2-1,large,TRBV12-3/TRBV12-4,15,CASSSDRGPLNEQFF
TRBJ1-2,medium-sized,TRBV7-9,16,CASSLAGTRINYGYTF
TRBJ1-6,medium-sized,TRBV4-1,15,CASSHVGSYNSPLHF
TRBJ1-1,medium-sized,TRBV18,16,CASSRSTGGMNTEAFF
TRBJ2-5,medium-sized,TRBV5-1,15,CASRTLGGPKETQYF
TRBJ2-3,medium-sized,TRBV9,15,CASSVRGGGTDTQYF
TRBJ1-3,medium-sized,TRBV21-1,18,CASSSRDRGYGRLNTIYF
TRBJ2-4,large,TRBV7-2,16,CASSLAGPGAKNIQYF
TRBJ2-4,large,TRBV20-1,15,CSALPRGVAKNIQYF
TRBJ2-5,medium-sized,TRBV5-1,14,CASSLVGSQETQYF
TRBJ2-5,medium-sized,TRBV6-1,13,CASSQLLAETQYF
TRBJ2-5,medium-sized,TRBV29-1,12,CSVEPDQETQYF
TRBJ1-5,large,TRBV6-1,15,CASSAGQVYWQPQHF
TRBJ1-3,medium-sized,TRBV5-5,15,CASSLGVSSGNTIYF
TRBJ2-1,medium-sized,TRBV14,13,CASSQDLFLSQFF
TRBJ1-4,medium-sized,TRBV5-1,14,CASSLAPLGEKLFF
TRBJ1-1,medium-sized,TRBV5-5,15,CASSVEWTGSTEAFF
TRBJ2-7,medium-sized,TRBV7-9,13,CASSLERGDEQYF
TRBJ2-7,medium-sized,TRBV30,11,CAWSTKYEQYF
TRBJ1-4,-,TRBV28,14,CASSLGIYMKNCFF
TRBJ2-2,medium-sized,TRBV27,20,CASSLYPGQDPKVNTGELFF
TRBJ1-6,medium-sized,TRBV6-1,13,CASLHTINSPLHF
TRBJ2-7,-,TRBV30,15,CAWSALTGSLYEQYF
TRBJ1-6,-,TRBV19,12,CASGQYNSPLHF